A selection of T cell receptor beta chains follows, all from one sample in a study of kidney transplant recipient with SARS-CoV-2 infection. TCRdb called the reads again in MiXCR, with one record for every CDR3 protein. This sample has under 300,000 distinct CDR3 sequences; 25% to 35% occur once, and the top ten carry less than 8.5%. Material: a blood sample, obtained at baseline and between days 110 and 120 from a kidney transplant recipient. Every receptor here comes from a male patient in his thirties who had COVID-19 and was a kidney transplant recipient. Part of the T cells may come from the graft donor. CDR3s include the opening cysteine and the closing phenylalanine or tryptophan. Fields, in order: V gene, clone size, J gene, D gene, CDR3 DNA, CDR3 protein. The D gene is left open where the match is weak. Size is omitted from some rows. Given values are once, few, many or a class for expanded clones.

V: TRBV5-3
size: many
J: TRBJ1-2
D: -
DNA: TGTGCCAGAGCGGAGGTAGTGGTGAGAAAGACCTATGGCTACACCTTC
CDR3: CARAEVVVRKTYGYTF

V: TRBV6-5
size: many
J: TRBJ1-3
D: -
DNA: TGTGCCAGCAGTTACAGGGGACCAGATGCTCGGGCCATATATTTT
CDR3: CASSYRGPDARAIYF

V: TRBV7-4
size: many
J: TRBJ1-2
D: -
DNA: TGTGCCAGCAGCAGTGTGAATTCAGCTCGAAAGACCTATGGCTACACCTTC
CDR3: CASSSVNSARKTYGYTF

V: TRBV4-2
size: many
J: TRBJ1-5
D: -
DNA: TGTGCCAGCAGCCTTTCAGGTCCTCGGGGCAATCAGCCCCAGCATTTT
CDR3: CASSLSGPRGNQPQHF

V: TRBV28
size: many
J: TRBJ2-2
D: TRBD2
DNA: TGTGCCAGCAGTACTAGCGGGTACTTCGCGAACACCGGGGAGCTGTTTTTT
CDR3: CASSTSGYFANTGELFF

V: TRBV12-5
size: many
J: TRBJ2-3
D: -
DNA: TGTGCTAGTGGTTTGAACCAGGGGGATACGCAGTATTTT
CDR3: CASGLNQGDTQYF

V: TRBV12-3/TRBV12-4
size: -
J: TRBJ2-3
D: -
DNA: TGTGCCAGCAGCCGAGGGGATACTTCGCAGTATTTT
CDR3: CASSRGDTSQYF

V: TRBV10-3
size: many
J: TRBJ2-2
D: TRBD2
DNA: TGTGCCATCAGTGTAAGGACTAGCGGGAACACCGGGGAGCTGTTTTTT
CDR3: CAISVRTSGNTGELFF

V: TRBV3-1
size: many
J: TRBJ2-7
D: -
DNA: TGTGCCAGCAGCCAAGGAGGAAACCCGACTTCACGCTACGAGCAGTACTTC
CDR3: CASSQGGNPTSRYEQYF

V: TRBV18
size: many
J: TRBJ1-1
D: TRBD1
DNA: TGTGCCAGCTCACCTCCGGGACAGATGAACACTGAAGCTTTCTTT
CDR3: CASSPPGQMNTEAFF

V: TRBV19
size: -
J: TRBJ2-1
D: -
DNA: TGTGCCAGTAGTATCCTAGGCCAATACAATGAGCAGTTCTTC
CDR3: CASSILGQYNEQFF

V: TRBV7-2
size: few
J: TRBJ2-3
D: TRBD2
DNA: TGTGCCAGCAGCTTAGCCGGGACTAGCGGGAGCACAGATACGCAGTATTTT
CDR3: CASSLAGTSGSTDTQYF

V: TRBV27
size: many
J: TRBJ2-7
D: TRBD2
DNA: TGTGCCAGCAGTTGGACTAGCGGGACCGACTACGAGCAGTACTTC
CDR3: CASSWTSGTDYEQYF

V: TRBV20-1
size: -
J: TRBJ1-1
D: -
DNA: TGCAGTGCTAGAGAGAAAGTTACCATGAACACTGAAGCTTTCTTT
CDR3: CSAREKVTMNTEAFF

V: TRBV24-1
size: many
J: TRBJ1-2
D: -
DNA: TGTGCCACCAGTCGTGGCAATAGTACCAGAAAGACCTATGGCTACACCTTC
CDR3: CATSRGNSTRKTYGYTF

V: TRBV28
size: -
J: TRBJ1-1
D: -
DNA: TGTGCCAGCAGTTTAGGAGTTAAAGGGCTATGGAACACTGAAACTTTCTTT
CDR3: CASSLGVKGLWNTETFF

V: TRBV5-8
size: -
J: TRBJ2-3
D: -
DNA: TGTGCCAGCAGCTTGTATTGGGGGCGCACAGATACGCAGTATTTT
CDR3: CASSLYWGRTDTQYF

V: TRBV6-5
size: many
J: TRBJ2-2
D: -
DNA: TGTGCCAGCAGTGTGGGACCGGCCCTATCCGGGGAGCTGTTTTTT
CDR3: CASSVGPALSGELFF

V: TRBV6-5
size: few
J: TRBJ1-2
D: -
DNA: TGTGCCAGCAGTTTGGCGTCCTCTATGCGAAAGACCTATGGCTACACCTTC
CDR3: CASSLASSMRKTYGYTF

V: TRBV30
size: many
J: TRBJ2-7
D: TRBD2
DNA: TGTGCCTGGAGTCCCTTTGAGGGAGGGACCGACGAGCAGTACTTC
CDR3: CAWSPFEGGTDEQYF

V: TRBV30
size: -
J: TRBJ1-1
D: TRBD1
DNA: TGTGCCTCCAGGACAGGGTCGAACACTGAAACTTTCTTT
CDR3: CASRTGSNTETFF

V: TRBV5-1
size: many
J: TRBJ1-1
D: -
DNA: TGCGCCAGCAGCTTGGGGACGGCAATGAACACTGAAGCTTTCTTT
CDR3: CASSLGTAMNTEAFF

V: TRBV11-2
size: many
J: TRBJ2-1
D: TRBD2
DNA: TGTGCCAGCAGCTTGGAGCGGGAGTACAATGAGCAGTTCTTC
CDR3: CASSLEREYNEQFF

V: TRBV20-1
size: -
J: TRBJ2-1
D: TRBD2
DNA: TGCAGTGCCGGGTTTAGCGGGAGTCAGAAGCAGTTCTTC
CDR3: CSAGFSGSQKQFF

V: TRBV3-2
size: many
J: TRBJ1-6
D: -
DNA: TGTGCCAGCAGCCAAGCGAAGAGGTCCCTCCACTTT
CDR3: CASSQAKRSLHF

V: TRBV10-3
size: many
J: TRBJ1-2
D: -
DNA: TGTGCCATCAGTGATAGGGAGGCAGAACGCGGCTACACCTTC
CDR3: CAISDREAERGYTF

V: TRBV18
size: few
J: TRBJ2-1
D: -
DNA: TGTGCCAGCTCACAGGCCCAGCGAACTGAGCAGTTCTTC
CDR3: CASSQAQRTEQFF

V: TRBV27
size: many
J: TRBJ1-2
D: TRBD1
DNA: TGTGCCAGCAGTTTATCGGACAGGGAAGGCTATGGCTACACCTTC
CDR3: CASSLSDREGYGYTF

V: TRBV3-1
size: -
J: TRBJ2-2
D: -
DNA: TGTGCCAGCAGCTTTCTAGGAGAGGGCATAGTGACCGGGGAGCTGTTTTTT
CDR3: CASSFLGEGIVTGELFF

V: TRBV5-1
size: many
J: TRBJ2-2
D: -
DNA: TGCGCCAGCAGCTTGTTTTATCTGGGTCGCCCGCTCTGGAACACCGGGGAGCTGTTTTTT
CDR3: CASSLFYLGRPLWNTGELFF

V: TRBV6-5
size: many
J: TRBJ1-2
D: -
DNA: TGTGCCAGCAGTTGCCAGATAGGTGGGAGAAAGACCTATGGCTACACCTTC
CDR3: CASSCQIGGRKTYGYTF

V: TRBV5-4
size: many
J: TRBJ1-6
D: -
DNA: TGTGCCAGCAGCTTGGGTCGGCTACCCCTCCACTTT
CDR3: CASSLGRLPLHF

V: TRBV10-2
size: many
J: TRBJ1-2
D: -
DNA: TGCGCCAGCAGTTGGGCCGCCACTTCTAGAAAGACCTATGGCTACACCTTC
CDR3: CASSWAATSRKTYGYTF

V: TRBV11-2
size: many
J: TRBJ2-7
D: -
DNA: TGTGCCAGCAGTGTAGAGACCGTGAGCTACGAGCAGTACTTC
CDR3: CASSVETVSYEQYF

V: TRBV30
size: many
J: TRBJ1-4
D: TRBD1
DNA: TGTGCCTGCAGGGGGCCAGCTAATGAAAAACTGTTTTTT
CDR3: CACRGPANEKLFF

V: TRBV5-1
size: many
J: TRBJ1-1
D: -
DNA: TGCGCCAGCAGCTTTGCCGCGGGGGGCACTGAAGCTTTCTTT
CDR3: CASSFAAGGTEAFF

V: TRBV5-6
size: many
J: TRBJ2-2
D: -
DNA: TGTGCCAGCAGCTTGGCCGATAGGACCGGGGAGCTGTTTTTT
CDR3: CASSLADRTGELFF

V: TRBV10-3
size: few
J: TRBJ1-1
D: -
DNA: TGTGCCATCACGGGGGGGGGTACTGAAGCTTTCTTT
CDR3: CAITGGGTEAFF

V: TRBV5-6
size: -
J: TRBJ1-2
D: -
DNA: TGTGCCAGCCGTAGCTTCAATAGTCGAAAGACCTATGGCTACACCTTC
CDR3: CASRSFNSRKTYGYTF

V: TRBV10-3
size: many
J: TRBJ1-2
D: TRBD1
DNA: TGTGCCATCAGTGAACAGGGGTGGGGCTATGGCTACACCTTC
CDR3: CAISEQGWGYGYTF

V: TRBV28
size: -
J: TRBJ2-1
D: -
DNA: TGTGCCAGCACCCAGGGCTGGGGGAACAATGAGCAGTTCTTC
CDR3: CASTQGWGNNEQFF

V: TRBV20-1
size: -
J: TRBJ1-1
D: -
DNA: TGCAGTGCTAGAGATCAGGGGACTAACACTGAAGCTTTCTTT
CDR3: CSARDQGTNTEAFF

V: TRBV6-4
size: few
J: TRBJ2-2
D: TRBD2
DNA: TGTGCCAGCAGTGGTCTAGCGGGGCCCACCGGGGAGCTGTTTTTT
CDR3: CASSGLAGPTGELFF